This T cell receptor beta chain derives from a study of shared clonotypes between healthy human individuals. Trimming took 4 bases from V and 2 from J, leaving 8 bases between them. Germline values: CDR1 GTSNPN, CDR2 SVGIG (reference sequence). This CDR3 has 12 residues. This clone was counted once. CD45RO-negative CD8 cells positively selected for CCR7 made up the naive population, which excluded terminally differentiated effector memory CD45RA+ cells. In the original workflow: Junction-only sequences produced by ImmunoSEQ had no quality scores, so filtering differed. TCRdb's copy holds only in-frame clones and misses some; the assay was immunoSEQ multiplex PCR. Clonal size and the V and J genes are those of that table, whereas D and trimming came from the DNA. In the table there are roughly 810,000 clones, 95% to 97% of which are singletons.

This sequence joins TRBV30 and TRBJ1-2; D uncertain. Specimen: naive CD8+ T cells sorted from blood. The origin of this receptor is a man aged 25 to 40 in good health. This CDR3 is CAWTELNYGYTF. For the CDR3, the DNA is TGTGCCTGGACCGAGCTAAACTATGGCTACACCTTC.